A selection of T cell receptor beta chains follows, all from one sample in a study of T-cell reconstitution after alpha-beta-depleted transplantation in children. TCRdb reprocessed the PCR reads via MiXCR and lists one record per CDR3 protein. Of some 490,000 distinct CDR3 sequences listed, around 12% are singletons. This specimen was PBMCs from the stem cell graft donor, taken from the stem cell graft. The receptor source for this set is a human donor who donated a stem cell graft to a child with combined immunodeficiency. CDR3s include the opening cysteine and the closing phenylalanine or tryptophan. D genes are given only for firm matches. Clone size, where shown, is once, few, many, or a class for clones that have expanded.

j_gene,abundance,v_gene,d_gene,CDR3aa,CDR3nt
TRBJ2-3,few,TRBV7-6,.,CASSGKEGPGPDTQYF,TGTGCCAGCAGCGGGAAGGAGGGCCCTGGACCAGATACGCAGTATTTT
TRBJ2-1,.,TRBV5-1,TRBD2,CASSSQVSGSSYNEQFF,TGCGCCAGCAGCTCCCAGGTTAGCGGGTCTTCCTACAATGAGCAGTTCTTC
TRBJ2-1,many,TRBV4-3,TRBD2,CASSQGLSGSSYNEQFF,TGCGCCAGCAGCCAAGGACTGAGCGGGAGCTCCTACAATGAGCAGTTCTTC
TRBJ2-1,few,TRBV6-1,TRBD1,CASSQGAGGYNEQFF,TGTGCCAGCAGCCAGGGGGCCGGGGGTTACAATGAGCAGTTCTTC
TRBJ2-7,few,TRBV7-8,.,CASSLWDRYEQYF,TGTGCCAGCAGCTTATGGGACCGCTACGAGCAGTACTTC
TRBJ2-3,few,TRBV12-3/TRBV12-4,TRBD2,CASTGTSGSPDTQYF,TGTGCCAGCACTGGGACTAGCGGGAGCCCAGATACGCAGTATTTT
TRBJ2-1,many,TRBV29-1,.,CSTSPGHRGNEQFF,TGCAGCACCAGCCCGGGACACAGAGGGAATGAGCAGTTCTTC
TRBJ2-1,many,TRBV27,.,CASSSGTFHEQFF,TGTGCCAGCAGTTCCGGGACATTTCATGAGCAGTTCTTC
TRBJ2-1,.,TRBV12-3/TRBV12-4,TRBD1,CASTSRGTGVGEQFF,TGTGCCAGCACCTCGAGGGGGACAGGGGTGGGTGAGCAGTTCTTC
TRBJ2-5,.,TRBV5-6,.,CASSSLGYQETQYF,TGTGCCAGCAGCTCCCTGGGTTACCAAGAGACCCAGTACTTC
TRBJ1-5,few,TRBV3-1,TRBD1,CASSLTKDREGNQPQHF,TGTGCCAGCAGCCTAACCAAGGACAGGGAGGGCAATCAGCCCCAGCATTTT
TRBJ2-7,few,TRBV18,TRBD1,CASSRTAMGQGSEEQYF,TGTGCCAGCTCCCGAACGGCTATGGGACAGGGATCTGAGGAGCAGTACTTC
TRBJ1-2,many,TRBV6-5,.,CASSYSSGRANYGYTF,TGTGCCAGCAGTTACTCGAGCGGCAGGGCAAACTATGGCTACACCTTC
TRBJ2-7,few,TRBV6-2/TRBV6-3,.,CASSLTEVRGEQYF,TGTGCCAGCAGTTTGACAGAGGTTCGGGGTGAGCAGTACTTC
TRBJ2-2,many,TRBV12-3/TRBV12-4,.,CAGGTLTPANTGELFF,TGTGCCGGGGGCACACTTACACCCGCGAACACCGGGGAGCTGTTTTTT
TRBJ2-7,few,TRBV24-1,.,CATSDSHADEQYF,TGTGCCACCAGTGATTCTCACGCCGACGAGCAGTACTTC
TRBJ2-7,many,TRBV7-2,.,CASSSRGYTYEQYF,TGTGCCAGCAGCTCAAGGGGCTATACCTACGAGCAGTACTTC
TRBJ1-3,few,TRBV7-2,TRBD1,CASSQPRTGSLSGNTIYF,TGTGCCAGCAGCCAGCCAAGGACAGGGAGTCTCTCTGGAAACACCATATATTTT
TRBJ2-3,.,TRBV30,.,CAWSHTVGDTQYF,TGTGCCTGGAGTCACACGGTGGGGGATACGCAGTATTTT
TRBJ2-3,few,TRBV20-1,TRBD1,CSAHFTGVDTQYF,TGCAGTGCTCATTTTACAGGGGTGGATACGCAGTATTTT
TRBJ2-7,.,TRBV4-3,TRBD2,CASSPRGVLSAEQYF,TGCGCCAGCAGCCCCCGGGGGGTACTAAGTGCCGAGCAGTACTTC
TRBJ2-1,once,TRBV2,.,CASSGANEQFF,TGTGCCAGCAGCGGGGCCAATGAGCAGTTCTTC
TRBJ2-5,few,TRBV15,.,CATSRDLGEETQYF,TGTGCCACCAGCAGGGACCTGGGGGAAGAGACCCAGTACTTC
TRBJ2-3,.,TRBV6-5,.,CASPRDTQYF,TGTGCCAGCCCCCGAGATACGCAGTATTTT
TRBJ2-7,few,TRBV9,TRBD1,CASSVPRDRAYEQYF,TGTGCCAGCAGCGTACCCCGGGACAGGGCCTACGAGCAGTACTTC
TRBJ2-7,.,TRBV7-8,.,CASTDREGYGSYEQYF,TGTGCCAGCACCGACCGCGAGGGGTATGGGTCCTACGAGCAGTACTTC
TRBJ2-7,.,TRBV7-8,TRBD2,CASSPWLAGGSEQYF,TGTGCCAGCAGCCCCTGGCTAGCGGGGGGATCCGAGCAGTACTTC
TRBJ2-2,many,TRBV12-3/TRBV12-4,.,CASRSLDKYTGELFF,.
TRBJ1-1,.,TRBV4-1,.,CASRPTDLNTEAFF,TGCGCCAGCAGACCGACAGACCTGAACACTGAAGCTTTCTTT
TRBJ2-7,.,TRBV4-3,.,CASSPKGDRRGQYF,TGCGCCAGCAGCCCCAAGGGAGACAGAAGGGGGCAGTACTTC
TRBJ2-2,.,TRBV2,TRBD2,CTSSLVGPVSGIDTGELFF,TGTACCAGCAGTTTAGTTGGCCCCGTTAGCGGGATAGACACCGGGGAGCTGTTTTTT
TRBJ2-7,.,TRBV12-3/TRBV12-4,TRBD2,CASRTPGGYEQYF,TGTGCCAGCAGAACGCCGGGGGGTTACGAGCAGTACTTC
TRBJ2-5,few,TRBV20-1,.,CSMRQETQYF,TGCAGTATGAGGCAAGAGACCCAGTACTTC
TRBJ1-4,few,TRBV10-3,TRBD1,CAIGDRGNEKLFF,TGTGCCATCGGGGACAGGGGAAATGAAAAACTGTTTTTT
TRBJ2-2,.,TRBV4-1,.,CASSQLYTGELFF,TGCGCCAGCAGCCAATTGTACACCGGGGAGCTGTTTTTT
TRBJ2-2,.,TRBV6-1,.,CASKGKNTGELFF,TGTGCCAGCAAGGGGAAGAACACCGGGGAGCTGTTTTTT
TRBJ2-1,few,TRBV24-1,TRBD2,CATSDLPGLAGGRGEQFF,TGTGCCACCAGTGATTTGCCCGGACTAGCGGGAGGTCGGGGTGAGCAGTTCTTC
TRBJ2-2,few,TRBV12-3/TRBV12-4,.,CASSMTSDTGELFF,TGTGCCAGCAGTATGACTAGTGACACCGGGGAGCTGTTTTTT
TRBJ2-5,.,TRBV12-3/TRBV12-4,TRBD1,CASSFRTGVGETQYF,TGTGCCAGCAGTTTCCGGACAGGGGTTGGGGAGACCCAGTACTTC
TRBJ2-7,few,TRBV9,TRBD1,CASNPGQGPYEQYF,TGTGCCAGCAACCCGGGACAGGGACCCTACGAGCAGTACTTC
TRBJ2-2,.,TRBV7-2,.,CASSNWDLNTGELFF,TGTGCCAGCAGTAACTGGGACCTGAACACCGGGGAGCTGTTTTTT
TRBJ2-1,few,TRBV6-1,TRBD2,CASSPRAGEHNEQFF,TGTGCCAGCAGCCCCAGGGCGGGAGAACACAATGAGCAGTTCTTC
TRBJ2-7,.,TRBV5-4,TRBD1,CASSPMPGTGGYEQYF,TGTGCCAGCAGCCCGATGCCAGGGACAGGGGGATACGAGCAGTACTTC
TRBJ2-2,many,TRBV27,.,CASSLRAMGAGELFF,TGTGCCAGCAGTTTACGGGCTATGGGCGCCGGGGAGCTGTTTTTT
TRBJ1-1,.,TRBV20-1,.,CSARVPNTEAFF,TGCAGTGCTAGAGTCCCCAACACTGAAGCTTTCTTT
TRBJ2-1,few,TRBV20-1,.,CSAESGDGVYNEQFF,TGCAGTGCCGAGTCGGGGGACGGGGTGTACAATGAGCAGTTCTTC
TRBJ2-5,many,TRBV29-1,.,CSVEEGGDTLEETQYF,TGCAGCGTTGAAGAGGGGGGTGATACTTTGGAAGAGACCCAGTACTTC
TRBJ2-7,many,TRBV14,.,CASSQGGEQYF,TGTGCCAGCAGCCAAGGCGGGGAGCAGTACTTC
TRBJ2-1,few,TRBV7-9,.,CASNRPGLYNEQFF,TGTGCCAGCAACCGACCGGGACTGTACAATGAGCAGTTCTTC
TRBJ2-2,few,TRBV6-1,.,CATLGAGELFF,TGTGCCACCCTGGGGGCCGGGGAGCTGTTTTTT
TRBJ1-4,.,TRBV30,TRBD1,CAWSAQGAANEKLFF,TGTGCCTGGAGTGCCCAGGGGGCTGCTAATGAAAAACTGTTTTTT
TRBJ2-1,many,TRBV12-3/TRBV12-4,.,CASSSRSYNEQFF,TGTGCCAGCAGCTCCCGTAGCTACAATGAGCAGTTCTTC
TRBJ1-2,.,TRBV24-1,.,CATSDLGDGYTF,TGTGCCACCAGTGATTTGGGGGATGGCTACACCTTC
TRBJ2-1,few,TRBV12-3/TRBV12-4,.,CASTDAWGRGNEQFF,TGTGCCAGCACCGACGCGTGGGGACGGGGCAATGAGCAGTTCTTC
TRBJ1-5,.,TRBV27,.,CASSLVGVGQPQHF,TGTGCCAGCAGTTTAGTGGGGGTAGGACAGCCCCAGCATTTT